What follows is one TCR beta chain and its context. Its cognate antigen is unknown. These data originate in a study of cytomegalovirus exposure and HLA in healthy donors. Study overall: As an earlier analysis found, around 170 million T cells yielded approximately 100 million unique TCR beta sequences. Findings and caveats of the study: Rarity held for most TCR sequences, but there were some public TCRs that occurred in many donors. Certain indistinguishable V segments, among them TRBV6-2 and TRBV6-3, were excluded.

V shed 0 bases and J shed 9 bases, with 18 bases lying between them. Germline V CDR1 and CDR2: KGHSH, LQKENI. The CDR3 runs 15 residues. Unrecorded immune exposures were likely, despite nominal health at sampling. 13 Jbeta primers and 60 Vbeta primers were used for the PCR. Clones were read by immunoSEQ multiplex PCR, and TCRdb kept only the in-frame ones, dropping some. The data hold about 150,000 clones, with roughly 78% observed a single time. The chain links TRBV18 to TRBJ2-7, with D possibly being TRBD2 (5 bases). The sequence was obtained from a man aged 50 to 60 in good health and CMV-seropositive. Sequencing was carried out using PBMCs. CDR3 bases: TGTGCCAGCTCACCACCCGGACTTGACGTACGAGGGCAGTACTTC. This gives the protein CASSPPGLDVRGQYF.